The rows below give T cell receptor beta chains drawn from one sample of a study of T cell repertoires in cytomegalovirus infection. TCRdb re-called the reads through MiXCR, storing one row per CDR3 protein. The sample includes about 740,000 distinct CDR3 sequences, approximately 34% of them seen just once. Sequenced: PBMCs. These receptors were obtained from a human donor in good health (CMV status not recorded). Some clones in this sample may be carry-over from other donors' samples. Each CDR3 is given with its conserved first and last residue. A D gene is named only where the DNA matches it firmly. Some rows have no size entry. The others give once, few or many, or a class for an expanded clone.

v_call: TRBV2; clone_size: -; j_call: TRBJ2-1; d_call: -; cdr3_nt: TGTGCCAGCAGTGAGTCCAGGGTTTCGAAGGAGCCGTTCTTC; cdr3_aa: CASSESRVSKEPFF
v_call: TRBV30; clone_size: -; j_call: TRBJ2-7; d_call: -; cdr3_nt: TGTGCCTGGAGTGTCGACCCGAGACACGAGCAGTACTTC; cdr3_aa: CAWSVDPRHEQYF
v_call: TRBV6-5; clone_size: once; j_call: TRBJ1-1; d_call: TRBD1; cdr3_nt: TGTGCCAGCAGCCTGCGGACAGGGGGAGTAAGAGCTTTCTTT; cdr3_aa: CASSLRTGGVRAFF
v_call: TRBV7-9; clone_size: -; j_call: TRBJ2-5; d_call: -; cdr3_nt: TGTGCCAGCAGCTACGGGGAGCGGGAGACCCAGTACTTC; cdr3_aa: CASSYGERETQYF
v_call: TRBV11-1; clone_size: -; j_call: TRBJ2-2; d_call: -; cdr3_nt: TGTGCCAGCAGCTTTTTGGTTGCCGGGGAGCTGTTTTTT; cdr3_aa: CASSFLVAGELFF
v_call: TRBV10-3; clone_size: -; j_call: TRBJ2-1; d_call: TRBD2; cdr3_nt: TGTGCCATCAGTGAGTCCCCTTTGGGTAGCGGGAGAGATCGCTACAATGAGCAGTTCTTC; cdr3_aa: CAISESPLGSGRDRYNEQFF
v_call: TRBV3-1; clone_size: -; j_call: TRBJ2-3; d_call: TRBD1; cdr3_nt: TGTGCCAGCAGCCATCCCCTGACAGGGGGCGCGGCAGATACGCAGTATTTT; cdr3_aa: CASSHPLTGGAADTQYF
v_call: TRBV6-8; clone_size: -; j_call: TRBJ1-1; d_call: -; cdr3_nt: TGTGCCAGCAGTTACTCGATCACAGGGAACACTGAAGATTTCTTT; cdr3_aa: CASSYSITGNTEDFF
v_call: TRBV7-2; clone_size: many; j_call: TRBJ2-6; d_call: -; cdr3_nt: TGTGCCAGCTCCAGGGATGCTGGGGCCAACGTCCTGACTTTC; cdr3_aa: CASSRDAGANVLTF
v_call: TRBV23-1; clone_size: -; j_call: TRBJ2-7; d_call: -; cdr3_nt: TGCGCCAGCAGTCAAATATGGGACTTGCTTTGGGGGTCCTACGAGCAGTACTTC; cdr3_aa: CASSQIWDLLWGSYEQYF
v_call: TRBV6-6; clone_size: few; j_call: TRBJ2-7; d_call: -; cdr3_nt: TGTGCCAGCAGTTACCGCCGCCACGGACGGGTCTCCTACGAGCAGTACTTC; cdr3_aa: CASSYRRHGRVSYEQYF
v_call: TRBV5-1; clone_size: -; j_call: TRBJ2-1; d_call: -; cdr3_nt: TGCGCCAGCAGCTCTTTGGCAGGGGATGAGCAGTTCTTC; cdr3_aa: CASSSLAGDEQFF
v_call: TRBV11-2; clone_size: -; j_call: TRBJ2-7; d_call: -; cdr3_nt: TGTGCCAGCAGCTTAGGCCCCACCCTTACCATAGGGTACTTC; cdr3_aa: CASSLGPTLTIGYF
v_call: TRBV7-2; clone_size: many; j_call: TRBJ1-4; d_call: TRBD1; cdr3_nt: TGTGCCAGCAGCTCGAGGACAGGGGGGAATGAAAAACTGTTTTTT; cdr3_aa: CASSSRTGGNEKLFF
v_call: TRBV28; clone_size: -; j_call: TRBJ2-5; d_call: -; cdr3_nt: TGTTACAGCAGCTCCCATAACGTGCCGAGGGAGACCCATTACTTC; cdr3_aa: CYSSSHNVPRETHYF
v_call: TRBV5-1; clone_size: -; j_call: TRBJ2-7; d_call: TRBD2; cdr3_nt: TGCGCCAGCAGCTCCGGGAGGGGTAAAGGCTCCTACGAGCAGTACTTC; cdr3_aa: CASSSGRGKGSYEQYF
v_call: TRBV12-3/TRBV12-4; clone_size: -; j_call: TRBJ1-2; d_call: -; cdr3_nt: TGTGCCAGCAGCCCGACAAACAACTATGGCTACACCTTC; cdr3_aa: CASSPTNNYGYTF
v_call: TRBV28; clone_size: medium-sized; j_call: TRBJ2-3; d_call: -; cdr3_nt: TGTGCCAGCACTTTGAGGGTGACACTAAGCACAGATACGCAGTATTTT; cdr3_aa: CASTLRVTLSTDTQYF
v_call: TRBV5-6; clone_size: -; j_call: TRBJ1-2; d_call: -; cdr3_nt: TGTGCCAGCAGCTCTCGGGATCTCGGTCGATTGTATGGCTACACCTTC; cdr3_aa: CASSSRDLGRLYGYTF
v_call: TRBV19; clone_size: -; j_call: TRBJ1-1; d_call: -; cdr3_nt: TGTGCCAGTAGTATGCGCCGGGCACACCTGAACACTGAAGCTTTCTTT; cdr3_aa: CASSMRRAHLNTEAFF
v_call: TRBV10-3; clone_size: once; j_call: TRBJ1-5; d_call: TRBD1; cdr3_nt: TGTGCCATCAGTGGGGACAGGGTCGGCAATCAGCCCCAGCATTTT; cdr3_aa: CAISGDRVGNQPQHF
v_call: TRBV28; clone_size: -; j_call: TRBJ1-5; d_call: -; cdr3_nt: TGTGCCAGCAGTTACCCCCTGGCCGGGCATCCCCAGCATTTT; cdr3_aa: CASSYPLAGHPQHF